This TCR beta chain derives from a study of T cells in women clearing cervical HPV infection. The overall study: Case blood drawn at lesion detection; control blood after infection cleared.

Here immunoSEQ multiplex PCR was the method, and the copy in TCRdb shows in-frame clones only, minus some. The sample table sets out about 23,000 clones. As concerns this clone: Antigen: not known.

Study conclusions and caveats: T-cell numbers per sample were unknown and may explain richness differences.

Sequencing used blood buffy coat. The receptor was derived from a woman aged 18 to 75 with a cervical HPV16 infection that either progressed to CIN3+ or cleared (not recorded which).

CDR3 in amino acids: CSARKPGLAGGQYETQYF. The sequenced part of the CDR3 DNA is TGCAGTGCTAGAAAACCGGGACTAGCGGGGGGGCAGTATGAGACC. The chain recombines TRBV20-1 with TRBJ2-5, with TRBD2 identical over 16 bases. The DNA ends 3 residues before the CDR3 does, and the rest of the CDR3 is filled in from the germline J gene. Per the germline V gene, CDR1 is DFQATT and CDR2 is SNEGSKA (reference sequence). The CDR3 is 18 amino acids. The V and J ends lost 2 bases and 5 bases, in that order; junction bases with no gene match: 11.